These T cell receptor beta chains were read from a single sample in a study of blood T cell repertoires in COVID-19. Measured with immunoSEQ multiplex PCR; TCRdb has only the in-frame clones, and not every one. The sample shows tens of thousands of clones, around 80% of them seen only once. The sample consisted of peripheral blood. These TCRs come from a woman aged 60-75 years with acute or convalescent COVID-19. The CDR3 runs from the conserved cysteine through the conserved F or W. Each record gives: J gene, V gene, D gene, clone size, CDR3 DNA, CDR3 protein. D genes are given only for firm matches. Clone size appears in some rows only: once, few, many, or a class for an expanded clone.

j_gene: TRBJ2-5
v_gene: TRBV10-3
d_gene: TRBD1
abundance: -
CDR3nt: TGTGCCATCAGACAGGAGACAGGGTGGCCAGAGACCCAGTACTTC
CDR3aa: CAIRQETGWPETQYF

j_gene: TRBJ2-7
v_gene: TRBV5-1
d_gene: TRBD2
abundance: -
CDR3nt: TGCGCCAGCAGCGCGGGTACTAGCGGGGGAAGCGAGCAGTACTTC
CDR3aa: CASSAGTSGGSEQYF

j_gene: TRBJ1-6
v_gene: TRBV5-4
d_gene: TRBD1
abundance: -
CDR3nt: TGTGCCAGCAGTCTCCGGGACAGTGGTTCACCCCTCCACTTT
CDR3aa: CASSLRDSGSPLHF

j_gene: TRBJ2-2
v_gene: TRBV7-9
d_gene: TRBD1
abundance: -
CDR3nt: TGTGCCAGCAGCTCCCGGACAGGGGGAACCGGGGAGCTGTTTTTT
CDR3aa: CASSSRTGGTGELFF

j_gene: TRBJ2-4
v_gene: TRBV4-3
d_gene: -
abundance: once
CDR3nt: TGCGCCAGCTCAGGGTCGGTGTCCGCAAACATTCAGTACTTC
CDR3aa: CASSGSVSANIQYF

j_gene: TRBJ2-3
v_gene: TRBV5-1
d_gene: TRBD2
abundance: -
CDR3nt: TGCGCCAGCAGCACGGGACTAGCGGGAGGTCCAGATACGCAGTATTTT
CDR3aa: CASSTGLAGGPDTQYF

j_gene: TRBJ2-5
v_gene: TRBV5-1
d_gene: -
abundance: -
CDR3nt: TGCGCCAGCACTAGGGACAACCCCTCCGGCGAGACCCAGTACTTC
CDR3aa: CASTRDNPSGETQYF

j_gene: TRBJ1-1
v_gene: TRBV7-2
d_gene: -
abundance: -
CDR3nt: TGTGCCAGCAGCTTAGCTAGGGACATCGGAGCTTTCTTT
CDR3aa: CASSLARDIGAFF

j_gene: TRBJ1-1
v_gene: TRBV11-2
d_gene: TRBD1
abundance: -
CDR3nt: TGTGCCAGCAGCTTTTACAGGGGGGTGAACACTGAAGCTTTCTTT
CDR3aa: CASSFYRGVNTEAFF

j_gene: TRBJ2-5
v_gene: TRBV5-1
d_gene: TRBD2
abundance: -
CDR3nt: TGCGCCAGCAGCTTGGCACTAGCGGGAGGAGAGACCCAGTACTTC
CDR3aa: CASSLALAGGETQYF

j_gene: TRBJ1-5
v_gene: TRBV2
d_gene: -
abundance: -
CDR3nt: TGTGCCAGCAGTGACCCGGGAGGTGGTCAGCCCCAGCATTTT
CDR3aa: CASSDPGGGQPQHF

j_gene: TRBJ2-5
v_gene: TRBV9
d_gene: TRBD2
abundance: -
CDR3nt: TGTGCCAGCAGCGTAAGCGGTAGCGGGGGGGCCTGGGAGACCCAGTACTTC
CDR3aa: CASSVSGSGGAWETQYF

j_gene: TRBJ2-2
v_gene: TRBV5-8
d_gene: -
abundance: -
CDR3nt: TGTGCCAGCAGCTTTTCAGGGGTGGCCGGGGAGCTGTTTTTT
CDR3aa: CASSFSGVAGELFF

j_gene: TRBJ1-5
v_gene: TRBV21-1
d_gene: -
abundance: many
CDR3nt: TGTGCCAGCAGCAAAGCGAGTCAGCCCCAGCATTTT
CDR3aa: CASSKASQPQHF

j_gene: TRBJ2-7
v_gene: TRBV27
d_gene: -
abundance: -
CDR3nt: TGTGCCAGCGGGGCCCCCCATAGCTCCTACGAGCAGTACTTC
CDR3aa: CASGAPHSSYEQYF

j_gene: TRBJ2-1
v_gene: TRBV5-1
d_gene: -
abundance: -
CDR3nt: TGCGCCAGCGTACTCGGGTGGGCACAGGCATTCTACAATGAGCAGTTCTTC
CDR3aa: CASVLGWAQAFYNEQFF

j_gene: TRBJ1-2
v_gene: TRBV5-4
d_gene: -
abundance: -
CDR3nt: TGTGCCAGCAGCTTGGTCAGGGATAGCTATGGCTACACCTTC
CDR3aa: CASSLVRDSYGYTF

j_gene: TRBJ1-2
v_gene: TRBV7-6
d_gene: TRBD1
abundance: -
CDR3nt: TGTGCCAGCAGCTCTACCCCGGGACAGGGAATTTCATATGGCTACACCTTC
CDR3aa: CASSSTPGQGISYGYTF

j_gene: TRBJ2-5
v_gene: TRBV5-1
d_gene: -
abundance: -
CDR3nt: TGCGCCAGCAGCTTGGCGGGGTCAGAGACCCAGTACTTC
CDR3aa: CASSLAGSETQYF

j_gene: TRBJ2-7
v_gene: TRBV28
d_gene: TRBD2
abundance: -
CDR3nt: TGTGCCAGCAGTCAAGGGACTAGCGGGCTAAACGAGCAGTACTTC
CDR3aa: CASSQGTSGLNEQYF

j_gene: TRBJ1-2
v_gene: TRBV25-1
d_gene: TRBD1
abundance: few
CDR3nt: TGTGCCAGCAGTGGAGGGACAGGGGAAGGCTACACCTTC
CDR3aa: CASSGGTGEGYTF

j_gene: TRBJ2-3
v_gene: TRBV11-3
d_gene: TRBD2
abundance: -
CDR3nt: TGTGCCAGCAGCTCCGGGACTAGCGGACGCACAGATACGCAGTATTTT
CDR3aa: CASSSGTSGRTDTQYF

j_gene: TRBJ2-2
v_gene: TRBV30
d_gene: TRBD2
abundance: once
CDR3nt: TGTGCCTGGAGTTACCGGGAGGGCGGGGAGCTGTTTTTT
CDR3aa: CAWSYREGGELFF

j_gene: TRBJ1-6
v_gene: TRBV9
d_gene: TRBD1
abundance: -
CDR3nt: TGTGCCAGCAGCGCAGGGGGTGGGAATTCACCCCTCCACTTT
CDR3aa: CASSAGGGNSPLHF

j_gene: TRBJ1-2
v_gene: TRBV29-1
d_gene: -
abundance: -
CDR3nt: TGCAGCGTTGAAGATCCCTCGTGGGCCGGTAACTATGGCTACACCTTC
CDR3aa: CSVEDPSWAGNYGYTF

j_gene: TRBJ2-6
v_gene: TRBV5-1
d_gene: -
abundance: -
CDR3nt: TGCGCCAGCAGCCATGACAGTCGGAGCTCTGGGGCCAACGTCCTGACTTTC
CDR3aa: CASSHDSRSSGANVLTF

j_gene: TRBJ1-5
v_gene: TRBV4-2
d_gene: -
abundance: -
CDR3nt: TGTGCCAGCAGCCAAGACAGAAATAGCAATCAGCCCCAGCATTTT
CDR3aa: CASSQDRNSNQPQHF

j_gene: TRBJ1-1
v_gene: TRBV29-1
d_gene: -
abundance: -
CDR3nt: TGCAGCGTTGATCGCGGGGGGGGCACTGAAGCTTTCTTT
CDR3aa: CSVDRGGGTEAFF

j_gene: TRBJ2-5
v_gene: TRBV7-3
d_gene: TRBD2
abundance: -
CDR3nt: TGTGCCAGCAGTAAGCGGGGGCTTCCTGGGGAGACCCAGTACTTC
CDR3aa: CASSKRGLPGETQYF

j_gene: TRBJ1-6
v_gene: TRBV5-6
d_gene: TRBD1
abundance: few
CDR3nt: TGTGCCAGCAGCTTGGATCGGGGACAGTATAATTCACCCCTCCACTTT
CDR3aa: CASSLDRGQYNSPLHF

j_gene: TRBJ2-3
v_gene: TRBV10-3
d_gene: TRBD1
abundance: few
CDR3nt: TGTGCCATCAGTGGAGTGGGGACAGGGGTACAGCAAAGGGCAGATACGCAGTATTTT
CDR3aa: CAISGVGTGVQQRADTQYF

j_gene: TRBJ2-1
v_gene: TRBV11-3
d_gene: TRBD2
abundance: -
CDR3nt: TGTGCCAGCAGCTCAGGACTAGCTAATGAGCAGTTCTTC
CDR3aa: CASSSGLANEQFF

j_gene: TRBJ2-1
v_gene: TRBV9
d_gene: TRBD2
abundance: -
CDR3nt: TGTGCCAGCAGCATCCAAAAGAGGCGGGGGGGCGGCGGCGAGCAGTTCTTC
CDR3aa: CASSIQKRRGGGGEQFF

j_gene: TRBJ1-1
v_gene: TRBV6-1
d_gene: -
abundance: -
CDR3nt: TGTGCCAGCAGTGAAGCTCGGAGAGCTTTCTTT
CDR3aa: CASSEARRAFF

j_gene: TRBJ2-7
v_gene: TRBV24-1
d_gene: TRBD1
abundance: -
CDR3nt: TGTGCCACCAGTGATTTGGGGGACAGGATGACCTACGAGCAGTACTTC
CDR3aa: CATSDLGDRMTYEQYF

j_gene: TRBJ1-2
v_gene: TRBV27
d_gene: -
abundance: -
CDR3nt: TGTGCCAGCAGTCTCTTCAGGGGTCTGACAGAAGGCTACACCTTC
CDR3aa: CASSLFRGLTEGYTF

j_gene: TRBJ1-1
v_gene: TRBV5-1
d_gene: -
abundance: -
CDR3nt: TGCGCCAGCAGCTTGATAGATACGAACACTGAAGCTTTCTTT
CDR3aa: CASSLIDTNTEAFF

j_gene: TRBJ2-7
v_gene: TRBV2
d_gene: TRBD2
abundance: -
CDR3nt: TGTGCCAGCAGTGGCGGGGGGGAGTACTTC
CDR3aa: CASSGGGEYF

j_gene: TRBJ1-6
v_gene: TRBV3-1/TRBV3-2
d_gene: -
abundance: -
CDR3nt: TGTGCCAGCAGGGCCCAAGGGGATAATTCACCCCTCCACTTT
CDR3aa: CASRAQGDNSPLHF

j_gene: TRBJ1-2
v_gene: TRBV6-5
d_gene: TRBD1
abundance: -
CDR3nt: TGTGCCAGCACCCCATACCGGGACAGCGGCTACACCTTC
CDR3aa: CASTPYRDSGYTF

j_gene: TRBJ1-6
v_gene: TRBV9
d_gene: TRBD1
abundance: -
CDR3nt: TGTGCCAGCAGCTCGTGGGACAGGACAACTTCACCCCTCCACTTT
CDR3aa: CASSSWDRTTSPLHF

j_gene: TRBJ1-1
v_gene: TRBV6-6
d_gene: -
abundance: -
CDR3nt: TGTGCCAGCAGTTACGCCCTCACCCAGGGCCGCACTGAAGCTTTCTTT
CDR3aa: CASSYALTQGRTEAFF

j_gene: TRBJ2-3
v_gene: TRBV7-2
d_gene: TRBD2
abundance: -
CDR3nt: TGTGCCACCTCATTCATAGCGGGGGGGATAGATACGCAGTATTTT
CDR3aa: CATSFIAGGIDTQYF

j_gene: TRBJ2-5
v_gene: TRBV5-1
d_gene: TRBD1
abundance: -
CDR3nt: TGCGCCAGCAGCAAGGGACAGGGGGTAATGGAGACCCAGTACTTC
CDR3aa: CASSKGQGVMETQYF

j_gene: TRBJ1-2
v_gene: TRBV27
d_gene: -
abundance: many
CDR3nt: TGTGCCAGCAGTTCGACAGCCGGATTCTATGGCTACACCTTC
CDR3aa: CASSSTAGFYGYTF

j_gene: TRBJ2-5
v_gene: TRBV3-1/TRBV3-2
d_gene: -
abundance: -
CDR3nt: TGTGCCAGCAGCCCGGGGAGTCTGGGAATTGAGACCCAGTACTTC
CDR3aa: CASSPGSLGIETQYF

j_gene: TRBJ1-6
v_gene: TRBV24-1
d_gene: -
abundance: few
CDR3nt: TGTGCCACCAGGCCCCGGGGGGCGGGTTCACCCCTCCACTTT
CDR3aa: CATRPRGAGSPLHF

j_gene: TRBJ2-5
v_gene: TRBV14
d_gene: -
abundance: -
CDR3nt: TGTGCCAGCAGCCAAGATATAGCCGTCCAAGAGACCCAGTACTTC
CDR3aa: CASSQDIAVQETQYF

j_gene: TRBJ1-3
v_gene: TRBV3-1/TRBV3-2
d_gene: TRBD1
abundance: -
CDR3nt: TGTGCCAGCAGCCTAGGACAGGCTTCTGGAAACACCATATATTTT
CDR3aa: CASSLGQASGNTIYF

j_gene: TRBJ2-3
v_gene: TRBV4-2
d_gene: TRBD2
abundance: -
CDR3nt: TGTGCCAGCAGCCAAGACGGGGGACTAGACACAGATACGCAGTATTTT
CDR3aa: CASSQDGGLDTDTQYF

j_gene: TRBJ1-5
v_gene: TRBV30
d_gene: -
abundance: -
CDR3nt: TGTGCCTGGTCGGGCTCTCGGGACACCTATAGCAATCAGCCCCAGCATTTT
CDR3aa: CAWSGSRDTYSNQPQHF

j_gene: TRBJ1-1
v_gene: TRBV6-5
d_gene: -
abundance: -
CDR3nt: TGTGCCAGCAGTTTGGGGCCCAACACTGAAGCTTTCTTT
CDR3aa: CASSLGPNTEAFF

j_gene: TRBJ2-3
v_gene: TRBV6-6
d_gene: TRBD2
abundance: -
CDR3nt: TGTGCCAGCAGCCGGGGGGGCCGGACAGATACGCAGTATTTT
CDR3aa: CASSRGGRTDTQYF

j_gene: TRBJ1-3
v_gene: TRBV12-3/TRBV12-4
d_gene: -
abundance: -
CDR3nt: TGTGCCAGCAGTTTTCCGGGGGGTTTAGCCATATATTTT
CDR3aa: CASSFPGGLAIYF

j_gene: TRBJ1-5
v_gene: TRBV5-6
d_gene: -
abundance: -
CDR3nt: TGTGCCAGCAGCTTGGTCGGAGGGTCAGCCAATCAGCCCCAGCATTTT
CDR3aa: CASSLVGGSANQPQHF

j_gene: TRBJ1-1
v_gene: TRBV6-5
d_gene: -
abundance: -
CDR3nt: TGTGCCAGCAGTTGGTCGGGGACACTAACGCGGACTGAAGCTTTCTTT
CDR3aa: CASSWSGTLTRTEAFF

j_gene: TRBJ2-1
v_gene: TRBV5-4
d_gene: TRBD2
abundance: few
CDR3nt: TGTGCCAGCAGCTTTAGCGGGGGAACCTACAATGAGCAGTTCTTC
CDR3aa: CASSFSGGTYNEQFF

j_gene: TRBJ2-2
v_gene: TRBV3-1/TRBV3-2
d_gene: -
abundance: -
CDR3nt: TGTGCCAGCAGCCAAGCCAGGGTTCCCGGGGAGCTGTTTTTT
CDR3aa: CASSQARVPGELFF

j_gene: TRBJ2-3
v_gene: TRBV5-1
d_gene: TRBD2
abundance: -
CDR3nt: TGCGCCAGCAGCTTAAGCGGGGATACAGATACGCAGTATTTT
CDR3aa: CASSLSGDTDTQYF

j_gene: TRBJ1-3
v_gene: TRBV4-1
d_gene: -
abundance: -
CDR3nt: TGCGCCAGCAGCCAAGAGTTTAGCCTATCGGGGGGAAACACCATATATTTT
CDR3aa: CASSQEFSLSGGNTIYF